This T cell receptor beta chain originates from a study of Ad26.COV2.S vaccination and SARS-CoV-2 variants. The wider study: The donor was enrolled in the Ad26.COV2.S arm of the COV1001 trial. Donor got 5x10^10 or 1x10^11 viral particles of Ad26.COV2.S.

V dropped 3 bases and J dropped 9 bases, with 9 bases sitting between them. This CDR3 region has 13 residues. CDR1 LNHDA and CDR2 SQIVND come from the germline V gene (reference sequence). Broader study findings: It is possible that the TCR breadth and depth analyses underestimated the total T cell responses. Vaccine recipients posted higher spike-specific TCR breadth than their placebo counterparts.

Documented treatment: roughly 20 received Ad26.COV2.S at low or high dose, single or two shots; 5 received placebo; per-sample allocation not given. Specimen acquisition occurred on day 63 following the initial vaccine or placebo injection. Clones were read by immunoSEQ multiplex PCR, and TCRdb kept only the in-frame ones, dropping some. Among 300,000 to 400,000 clones listed, around 87% were seen once. As for this clone: As yet, its antigen is unknown.

The chain carries TRBV19 and TRBJ1-6, with D perhaps matching TRBD1 (6 bases). The clonotype was recovered from a person between 18 and 60 years old who received the Ad26.COV2.S COVID-19 vaccine or a placebo. The sample here was peripheral blood, taken in a trial of Ad26.COV2.S vaccine versus placebo. The CDR3 DNA is TGTGCCAGTAGTATCAAAGGGGGTTCACCCCTCCACTTT. Translation: CASSIKGGSPLHF.